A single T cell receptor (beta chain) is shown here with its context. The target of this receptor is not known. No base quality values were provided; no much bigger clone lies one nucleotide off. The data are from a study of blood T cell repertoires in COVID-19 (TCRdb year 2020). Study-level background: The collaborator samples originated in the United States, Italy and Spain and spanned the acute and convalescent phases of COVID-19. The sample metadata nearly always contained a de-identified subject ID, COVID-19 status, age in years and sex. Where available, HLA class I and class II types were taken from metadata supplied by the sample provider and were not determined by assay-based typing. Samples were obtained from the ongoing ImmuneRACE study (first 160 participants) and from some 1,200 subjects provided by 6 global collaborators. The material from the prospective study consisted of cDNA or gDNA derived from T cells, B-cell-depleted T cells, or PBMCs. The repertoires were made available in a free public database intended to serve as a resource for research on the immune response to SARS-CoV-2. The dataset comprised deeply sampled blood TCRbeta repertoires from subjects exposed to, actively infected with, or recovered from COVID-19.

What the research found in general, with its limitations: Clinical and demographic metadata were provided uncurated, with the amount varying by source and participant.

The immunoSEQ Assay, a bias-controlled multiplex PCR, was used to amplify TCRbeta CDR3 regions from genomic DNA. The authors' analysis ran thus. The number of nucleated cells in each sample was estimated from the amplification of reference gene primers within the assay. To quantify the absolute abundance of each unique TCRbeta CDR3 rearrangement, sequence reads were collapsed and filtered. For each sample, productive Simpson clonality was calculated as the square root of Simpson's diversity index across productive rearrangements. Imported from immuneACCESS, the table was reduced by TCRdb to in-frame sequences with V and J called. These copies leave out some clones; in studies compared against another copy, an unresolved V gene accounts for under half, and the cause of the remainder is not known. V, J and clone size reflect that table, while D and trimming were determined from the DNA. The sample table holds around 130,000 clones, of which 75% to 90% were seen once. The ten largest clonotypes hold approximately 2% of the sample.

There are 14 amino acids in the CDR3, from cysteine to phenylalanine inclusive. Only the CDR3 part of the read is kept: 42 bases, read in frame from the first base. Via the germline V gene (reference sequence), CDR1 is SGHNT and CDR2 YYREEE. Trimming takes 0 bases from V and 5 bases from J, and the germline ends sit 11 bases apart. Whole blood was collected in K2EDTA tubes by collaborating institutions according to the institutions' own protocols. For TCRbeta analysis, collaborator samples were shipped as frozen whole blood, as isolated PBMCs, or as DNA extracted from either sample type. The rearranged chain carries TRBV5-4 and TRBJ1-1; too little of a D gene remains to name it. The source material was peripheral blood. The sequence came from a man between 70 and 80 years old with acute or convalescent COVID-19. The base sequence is TGTGCCAGCAGCTTGGGGGCAGCGGTGACTGAAGCTTTCTTT. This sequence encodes CASSLGAAVTEAFF.